This entry describes one TCR beta chain. Only in-frame clones appear in the TCRdb table, and some are missing; sequencing was by immunoSEQ multiplex PCR. The table has under 65,000 clones, approximately 89% seen once. This sample is part of a study of control samples from healthy donors and cancer patients. Trimming stripped 3 bases from V and 3 bases from J, with 8 bases between. Germline CDR1 reads LNHNV; CDR2 reads YYDKDF (reference sequence). This CDR3 spans 13 amino acids. Sequencing used PBMCs. V and J are TRBV15 and TRBJ1-2; D call uncertain. The sequence came from a woman aged 55-70 years with lung cancer. The DNA for the CDR3 is TGTGCCACCAGCAGTTCTTGGCACTATGGCTACACCTTC. Protein: CATSSSWHYGYTF.